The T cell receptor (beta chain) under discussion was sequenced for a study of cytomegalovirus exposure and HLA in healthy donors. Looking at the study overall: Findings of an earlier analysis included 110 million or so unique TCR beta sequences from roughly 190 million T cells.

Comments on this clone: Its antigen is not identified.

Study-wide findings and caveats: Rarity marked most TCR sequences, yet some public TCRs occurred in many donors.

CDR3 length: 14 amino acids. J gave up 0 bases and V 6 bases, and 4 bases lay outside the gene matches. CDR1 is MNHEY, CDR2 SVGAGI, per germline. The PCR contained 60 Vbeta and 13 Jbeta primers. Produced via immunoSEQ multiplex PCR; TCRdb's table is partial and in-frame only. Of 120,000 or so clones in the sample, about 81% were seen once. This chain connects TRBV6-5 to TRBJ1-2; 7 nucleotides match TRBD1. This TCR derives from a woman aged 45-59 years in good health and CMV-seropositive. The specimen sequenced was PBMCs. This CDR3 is CASSPRGANYGYTF. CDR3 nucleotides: TGTGCCAGCAGCCCCAGGGGGGCTAACTATGGCTACACCTTC.